These 22 T cell receptor beta chains originate from one sample sequenced in a study of shared clonotypes between healthy human individuals. Using immunoSEQ multiplex PCR, the repertoire was profiled, and TCRdb retains in-frame clones only, with some absent. The profile shows roughly 1.4 million clones, roughly 98.5% of them singletons. The sequenced sample was naive CD4+ T cells sorted from blood. Subset denoted: CD45RA+ positively selected. These receptors all come from a man aged 30 to 39 in good health.

The rearrangement links TRBV5-4 to TRBJ2-6, with D uncertain. V was shortened by 4 bases and J by 0 bases, with 8 bases between the two germline ends. Looked up from germline, CDR1 is SGHNT and CDR2 is YYREEE (reference sequence). The CDR3 is made up of 15 amino acids. The CDR3 coding sequence is TGTGCCAGCAGCCCCGACAACTCTGGGGCCAACGTCCTGACTTTC. This translates into CASSPDNSGANVLTF.

This clone has a single count. As DNA, the CDR3 is TGTGCCATCAGTGAGAAGAACAATGAGCAGTTCTTC. Translated: CAISEKNNEQFF. The chain joins TRBV10-3 to TRBJ2-1; the D is unclear. There are 12 residues in the CDR3. The V gene's germline CDR1 is ENHRY and CDR2 SYGVKD. V gave up 2 bases and J gave up 5 bases, with 4 bases separating them.

This chain connects TRBV29-1 to TRBJ2-1; 9 nucleotides match TRBD2. Germline CDR1 reads SQVTM; CDR2 reads ANQGSEA. With 5 bases clipped from V and 3 bases from J, the junction kept 5 bases outside the gene matches. This CDR3 contains 14 residues. CDR3 residues: CSVPGLADYNEQFF. Here the CDR3 DNA reads TGCAGCGTTCCGGGACTAGCAGACTACAATGAGCAGTTCTTC.

V gene TRBV7-9 combines with J gene TRBJ2-1; 8 nucleotides match TRBD1. Trimming took 5 bases from V and 7 from J; bases not matched to a gene: 7. From germline, CDR1 is SEHNR and CDR2 FQNEAQ (reference sequence). The CDR3 totals 14 residues. The CDR3 bases are TGTGCCAGCAGCAAACAGGGGGGCCGAAATGAGCAGTTCTTC. It yields the protein CASSKQGGRNEQFF.

In its sample, this clone was seen once. Other nucleotide sequences from this sample produce the same CDR3. V usage is TRBV7-3 and J usage is TRBJ1-5; D might be TRBD1 (5 bases). Germline CDR1 SGHTA, CDR2 FQGTGA. The CDR3 has 13 amino acids. V dropped 2 bases and J dropped 4 bases, with 6 bases sitting between them. CDR3: CASSLQGNQPQHF. The CDR3 DNA reads as TGTGCCAGCAGCTTACAGGGAAATCAGCCCCAGCATTTT.

This clone was counted once. This chain links TRBV19 with TRBJ2-2; 9 bases fit TRBD1. The CDR3 totals 17 residues. With 4 bases clipped from V and 3 bases from J, the junction kept 9 bases outside the gene matches. Germline CDR1 LNHDA, CDR2 SQIVND (reference sequence). The CDR3 coding sequence is TGTGCCAGTAGTAAATCCATCGGACAGGGGTACACCGGGGAGCTGTTTTTT. Translating it yields CASSKSIGQGYTGELFF.

This clone appeared once. Other DNA variants within this sample encode the same CDR3. This rearrangement joins TRBV29-1 to TRBJ2-5; D gene unclear. The CDR3 loop spans 12 amino acids. The germline gives CDR1 SQVTM, CDR2 ANQGSEA. Trimming cost V 4 bases and J 0 bases, with 6 bases left between them. This CDR3 reads CSVVTDQETQYF. CDR3 bases: TGCAGCGTTGTCACAGACCAAGAGACCCAGTACTTC.

The V and J genes are TRBV5-1 and TRBJ1-5; TRBD1 aligns across 7 bases. Trimming took 0 bases from V and 6 from J; bases not matched to a gene: 6. The CDR3 spans 15 residues. CDR1 and CDR2 (germline): SGHRS, YFSETQ. The CDR3: CASSLGQGDGQPQHF. As DNA, the CDR3 is TGCGCCAGCAGCTTGGGGCAGGGGGACGGTCAGCCCCAGCATTTT.

The V and J genes are TRBV11-2 and TRBJ1-2; unclear D gene. V was trimmed by 0 bases and J by 2 bases, leaving 10 bases between them. Germline CDR1 and CDR2: SGHAT and FQNNGV. This CDR3 has 15 amino acids. Written as DNA, the CDR3 is TGTGCCAGCAGCTTAGAAGGTGCGAGAAACTATGGCTACACCTTC. Translation: CASSLEGARNYGYTF.

This rearrangement joins TRBV19 to TRBJ2-2, with D unclear. Trimming took off 0 bases at V and 7 bases at J, with 9 bases between the two ends. Germline V gene lookup returns CDR1 LNHDA and CDR2 SQIVND (reference sequence). The CDR3 runs to 14 residues. This CDR3 reads CASSIDYSGGELFF. The CDR3 nucleotides read TGTGCCAGTAGTATAGATTACAGTGGCGGGGAGCTGTTTTTT.

The V call is TRBV4-3, the J call TRBJ2-7, with D possibly being TRBD1 (6 bases). V lost 2 bases and J 3 bases, leaving 14 bases between the germline ends. CDR1 and CDR2 from the germline V gene are LGHNA and YSLEER. This CDR3 is built from 15 residues. The CDR3 coding sequence is TGCGCCAGCAGCCAACTATTACAGGGAAACTACGAGCAGTACTTC. Its translation is CASSQLLQGNYEQYF.

The J gene is TRBJ2-3, the V gene TRBV6-1, with D unclear. V lost 2 bases, J lost 4 bases, and 10 bases lay in between. Germline CDR1 and CDR2: MNHNS and SASEGT. The CDR3 runs to 14 residues. The CDR3 region is CASSELGRADTQYF. The CDR3 region has the DNA TGTGCCAGCAGTGAACTCGGACGGGCAGATACGCAGTATTTT.

This chain connects TRBV20-1 to TRBJ2-1; D remains unclear. This CDR3 has 10 residues. Germline V gives CDR1 DFQATT, CDR2 SNEGSKA (reference sequence). Trimming stripped 5 bases from V and 7 bases from J, with 6 bases between. The CDR3 DNA sequence: TGCAGTGCTTATAGGAATGAGCAGTTCTTC. Encoded protein: CSAYRNEQFF.

In regard to this clone: Other DNA sequences in the sample encode the same CDR3. The chain is built from TRBV28 and TRBJ2-7; D is unclear. There are 11 residues in the CDR3. Germline V gene sequence: CDR1 MDHEN, CDR2 SYDVKM. The V end lost 8 bases, the J end lost 4 bases, and 9 bases lay between the germline ends. The CDR3 region has the DNA TGTGCCAGCGCGACAATTTACGAGCAGTACTTC. It yields the protein CASATIYEQYF.

To note about this clone: Other DNA sequences of this sample code for an identical CDR3. The chain employs TRBV5-4 and TRBJ2-7; a possible D gene is TRBD1 (6 bases). Trimming cost V 1 base and J 1 base, with 9 bases left between them. The germline CDR1 and CDR2 sequences are SGHNT and YYREEE (reference sequence). CDR3 size: 14 residues. This chain's CDR3 is CASSLRDISYEQYF. CDR3 DNA sequence: TGTGCCAGCAGCTTGAGGGACATTTCCTACGAGCAGTACTTC.

The chain uses TRBV5-1 and TRBJ2-7; possibly TRBD1 for D (5 bases). V lost 2 bases, J lost 5 bases, and 11 bases lay in between. This CDR3 region has 13 residues. Germline V gene data show CDR1 as SGHRS and CDR2 as YFSETQ. This CDR3 reads CASSFREGDEQYF. CDR3 in DNA: TGCGCCAGCAGCTTTCGAGAAGGGGACGAGCAGTACTTC. The whole variable domain, remainder taken from reference TRBV5-1 and TRBJ2-7, is KAGVTQTPRYLIKTRGQQVTLSCSPISGHRSVSWYQQTPGQGLQFLFEYFSETQRNKGNFPGRFSGRQFSNSRSEMNVSTLELGDSALYLCASSFREGDEQYFGPGTRLTVT.

The V gene is TRBV29-1, the J gene TRBJ1-3; D call uncertain. Germline V gene data show CDR1 as SQVTM and CDR2 as ANQGSEA. The CDR3 has 13 residues. The V gene lost 4 bases and the J gene lost 0 bases, with 7 bases spanning the gap. This CDR3 reads CSVALSSGNTIYF. DNA of the CDR3: TGCAGCGTTGCCTTGTCCTCTGGAAACACCATATATTTT.

The chain employs TRBV11-1 and TRBJ1-1; D is ambiguous. There are 13 residues in the CDR3. Germline V gene data show CDR1 as SGHAT and CDR2 as FQDESV (reference sequence). Trimming removed 3 bases at V and 4 bases at J, with 9 bases between. CDR3 region: CASSFRRATEAFF. DNA for the CDR3: TGTGCCAGCAGCTTCCGACGGGCCACTGAAGCTTTCTTT.

CDR3 sequence: CASSFEASSYEQYF. The CDR3, as DNA: TGCGCCAGCAGCTTTGAGGCGAGCTCCTACGAGCAGTACTTC. This chain links TRBV5-1 with TRBJ2-7; D is unclear. This CDR3 has 14 residues. In germline, CDR1 is SGHRS, CDR2 YFSETQ. V was shortened by 2 bases and J by 0 bases, with 9 bases between the two germline ends.

The sample holds one count of this clone. The V gene is TRBV5-6, the J gene TRBJ1-3, with D uncertain. This CDR3 region has 14 residues. Germline V gene lookup returns CDR1 SGHDT and CDR2 YYEEEE. Trimming removed 0 bases at V and 3 bases at J, with 7 bases between. CDR3 sequence: CASSLVPYGNTIYF. The CDR3 DNA is TGTGCCAGCAGCTTGGTCCCTTATGGAAACACCATATATTTT.

This sequence joins TRBV5-4 and TRBJ2-1; a weak D match, TRBD2 (5 bases). In germline, CDR1 is SGHNT, CDR2 YYREEE (reference sequence). V was shortened by 4 bases and J by 3 bases, with 8 bases between the two germline ends. CDR3 length equals 13 residues. CDR3 sequence (DNA): TGTGCCAGCAGCGTAGACTACTACAATGAGCAGTTCTTC. It yields the protein CASSVDYYNEQFF.

The V gene is TRBV5-1, the J gene TRBJ2-7; D not resolved. CDR3 length equals 11 residues. CDR1 and CDR2 from the germline V gene are SGHRS and YFSETQ. Trimming pared 1 base from V and 5 bases from J, leaving 4 bases between. For the CDR3, the DNA is TGCGCCAGCAGCTTGCAGAACGAGCAGTACTTC. The encoded protein is CASSLQNEQYF.